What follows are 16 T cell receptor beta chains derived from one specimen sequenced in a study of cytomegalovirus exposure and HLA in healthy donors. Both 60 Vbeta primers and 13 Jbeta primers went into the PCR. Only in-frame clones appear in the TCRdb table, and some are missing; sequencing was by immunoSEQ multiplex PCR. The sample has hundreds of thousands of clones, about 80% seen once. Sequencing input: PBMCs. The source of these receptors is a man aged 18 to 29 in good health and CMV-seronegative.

CDR3 residues: CASSQPLAGSYNEQFF. The CDR3 DNA reads as TGTGCCAGCTCACAACCCCTAGCGGGGTCCTACAATGAGCAGTTCTTC. This sequence joins TRBV18 and TRBJ2-1; 9 bases line up with TRBD2. The V gene end was trimmed by 4 bases and the J gene end by 1 base; junction bases not matched to a gene: 5. The CDR3 contains 16 residues. Germline CDR1 and CDR2: KGHSH and LQKENI.

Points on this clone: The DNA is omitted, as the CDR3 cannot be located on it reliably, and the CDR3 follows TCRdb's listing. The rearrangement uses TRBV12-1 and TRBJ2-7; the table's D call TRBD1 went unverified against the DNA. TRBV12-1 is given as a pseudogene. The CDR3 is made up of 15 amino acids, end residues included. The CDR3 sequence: CASSFARGILYEQYF.

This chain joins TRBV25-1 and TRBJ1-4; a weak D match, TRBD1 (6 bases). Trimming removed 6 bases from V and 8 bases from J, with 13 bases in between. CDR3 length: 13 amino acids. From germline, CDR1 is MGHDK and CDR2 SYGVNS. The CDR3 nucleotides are TGTGCCAGCAGCACAGGGTTAGGGGAAAAACTGTTTTTT. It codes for CASSTGLGEKLFF.

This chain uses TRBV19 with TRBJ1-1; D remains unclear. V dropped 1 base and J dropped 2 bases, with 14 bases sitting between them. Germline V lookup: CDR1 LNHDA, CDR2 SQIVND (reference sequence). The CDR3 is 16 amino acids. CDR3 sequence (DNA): TGTGCCAGTAGTATAGGTGGCGGCCCAATAAACACTGAAGCTTTCTTT. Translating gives CASSIGGGPINTEAFF.

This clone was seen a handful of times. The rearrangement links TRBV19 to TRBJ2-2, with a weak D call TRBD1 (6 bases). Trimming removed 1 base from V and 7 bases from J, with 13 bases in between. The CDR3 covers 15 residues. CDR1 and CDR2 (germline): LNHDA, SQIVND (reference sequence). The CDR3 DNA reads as TGTGCCAGTAGTATAGGTGGGGGCGTAAACGGGGAGCTGTTTTTT. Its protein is CASSIGGGVNGELFF. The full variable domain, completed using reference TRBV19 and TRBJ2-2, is DGGITQSPKYLFRKEGQNVTLSCEQNLNHDAMYWYRQDPGQGLRLIYYSQIVNDFQKGDIAEGYSVSREKKESFPLTVTSAQKNPTAFYLCASSIGGGVNGELFFGEGSRLTVL.

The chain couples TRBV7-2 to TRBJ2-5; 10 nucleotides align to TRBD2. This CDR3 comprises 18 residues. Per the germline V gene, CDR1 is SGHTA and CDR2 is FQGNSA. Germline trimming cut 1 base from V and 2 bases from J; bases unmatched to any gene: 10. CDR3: CASSLGGVASGSQETQYF. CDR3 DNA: TGTGCCAGCAGCTTAGGGGGAGTGGCTAGCGGGAGTCAAGAGACCCAGTACTTC.

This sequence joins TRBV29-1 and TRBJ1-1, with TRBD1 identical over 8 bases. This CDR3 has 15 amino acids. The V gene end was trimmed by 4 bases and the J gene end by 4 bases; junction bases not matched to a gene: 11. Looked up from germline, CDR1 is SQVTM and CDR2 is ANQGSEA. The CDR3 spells CSVGLPGTGATEAFF. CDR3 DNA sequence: TGCAGCGTTGGTCTTCCCGGGACAGGAGCCACTGAAGCTTTCTTT.

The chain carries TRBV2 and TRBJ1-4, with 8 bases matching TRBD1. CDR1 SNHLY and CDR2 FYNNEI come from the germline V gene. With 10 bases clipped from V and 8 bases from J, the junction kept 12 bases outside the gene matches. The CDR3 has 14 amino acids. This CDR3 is CATQDGQGWEKLFF. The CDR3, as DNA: TGTGCCACTCAGGATGGACAGGGTTGGGAAAAACTGTTTTTT.

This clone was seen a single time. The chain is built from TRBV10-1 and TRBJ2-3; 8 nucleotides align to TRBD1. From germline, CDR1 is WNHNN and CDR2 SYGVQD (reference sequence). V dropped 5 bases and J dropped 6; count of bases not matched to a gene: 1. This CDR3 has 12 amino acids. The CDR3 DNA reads TGCGCCAGCAGTCGGACAGGGGATACGCAGTATTTT. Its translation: CASSRTGDTQYF.

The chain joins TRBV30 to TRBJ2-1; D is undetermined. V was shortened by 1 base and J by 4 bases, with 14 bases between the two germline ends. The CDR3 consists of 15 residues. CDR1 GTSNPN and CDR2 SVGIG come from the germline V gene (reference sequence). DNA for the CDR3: TGTGCCTGGAGTGCTACTCCATCCCCTTACAATGAGCAGTTCTTC. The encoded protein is CAWSATPSPYNEQFF.

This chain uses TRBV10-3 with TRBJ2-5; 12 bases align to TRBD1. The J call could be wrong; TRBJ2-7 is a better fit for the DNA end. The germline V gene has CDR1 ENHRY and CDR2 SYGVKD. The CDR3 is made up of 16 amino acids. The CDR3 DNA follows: TGTGCCATCAGCCCCTTGCCGGGACAGGGGGCCCACGAGCAGTACTTC. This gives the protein CAISPLPGQGAHEQYF.

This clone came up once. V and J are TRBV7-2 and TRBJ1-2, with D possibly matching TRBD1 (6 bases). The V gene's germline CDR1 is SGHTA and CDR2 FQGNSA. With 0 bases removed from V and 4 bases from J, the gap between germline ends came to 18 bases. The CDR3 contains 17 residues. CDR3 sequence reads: CASSLAGAGIFSYGYTF. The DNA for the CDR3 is TGTGCCAGCAGCTTAGCGGGGGCGGGTATTTTTAGCTATGGCTACACCTTC. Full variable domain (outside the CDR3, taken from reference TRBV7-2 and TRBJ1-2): GAGVSQSPSNKVTEKGKDVELRCDPISGHTALYWYRQSLGQGLEFLIYFQGNSAPDKSGLPSDRFSAERTGGSVSTLTIQRTQQEDSAVYLCASSLAGAGIFSYGYTFGSGTRLTVV.

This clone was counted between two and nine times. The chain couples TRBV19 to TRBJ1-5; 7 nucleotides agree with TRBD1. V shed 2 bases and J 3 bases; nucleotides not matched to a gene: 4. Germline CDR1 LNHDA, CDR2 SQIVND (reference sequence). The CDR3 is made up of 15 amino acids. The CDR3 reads CASSIRTGYNQPQHF. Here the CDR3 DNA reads TGTGCCAGTAGTATACGGACAGGATACAATCAGCCCCAGCATTTT. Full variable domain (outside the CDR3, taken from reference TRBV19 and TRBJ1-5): DGGITQSPKYLFRKEGQNVTLSCEQNLNHDAMYWYRQDPGQGLRLIYYSQIVNDFQKGDIAEGYSVSREKKESFPLTVTSAQKNPTAFYLCASSIRTGYNQPQHFGDGTRLSIL.

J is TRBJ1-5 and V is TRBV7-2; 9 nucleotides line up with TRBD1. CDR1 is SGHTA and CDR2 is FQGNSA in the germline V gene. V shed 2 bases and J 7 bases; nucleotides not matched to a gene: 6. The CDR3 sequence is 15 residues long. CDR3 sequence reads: CASSLRTGVGQPQHF. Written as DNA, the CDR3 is TGTGCCAGCAGCTTACGGACAGGGGTCGGGCAGCCCCAGCATTTT.

CDR3 sequence reads: CASSVGTGRAYEQYF. The DNA for the CDR3 is TGTGCCAGTAGTGTTGGGACAGGGCGGGCGTACGAGCAGTACTTC. V usage is TRBV19 and J usage is TRBJ2-7; 9 bases match TRBD1. The germline V gene has CDR1 LNHDA and CDR2 SQIVND (reference sequence). V was clipped by 5 bases and J by 4 bases; unmatched bases: 9. There are 15 residues in the CDR3. The variable domain in full, with the rest retrieved from reference TRBV19 and TRBJ2-7, is DGGITQSPKYLFRKEGQNVTLSCEQNLNHDAMYWYRQDPGQGLRLIYYSQIVNDFQKGDIAEGYSVSREKKESFPLTVTSAQKNPTAFYLCASSVGTGRAYEQYFGPGTRLTVT.

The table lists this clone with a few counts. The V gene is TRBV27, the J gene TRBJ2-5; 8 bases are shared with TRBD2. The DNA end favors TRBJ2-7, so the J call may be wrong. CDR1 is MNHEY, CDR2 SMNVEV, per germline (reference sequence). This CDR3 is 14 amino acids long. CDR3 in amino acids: CASSLSSGGPEQYF. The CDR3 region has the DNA TGTGCCAGCAGTTTATCGAGCGGGGGTCCCGAGCAGTACTTC.